The next 5 T cell receptor beta chains were all read from a single sample in a study of blood T cell repertoires in COVID-19. Sequenced by immunoSEQ multiplex PCR; TCRdb stores in-frame clones only, minus some. The top ten hold just over 2.5% of the sample, which has about 170,000 clones, around 84% seen once. Sequencing was carried out using peripheral blood. Receptors originate from a woman of 80 years or more with COVID-19, enrolled during active disease.

The chain combines TRBV27 with TRBJ2-7, with a possible D match to TRBD2 (5 bases). This CDR3 region has 14 residues. With 5 bases removed from V and 0 bases from J, the gap between germline ends came to 11 bases. In germline, CDR1 is MNHEY, CDR2 SMNVEV (reference sequence). The CDR3 DNA follows: TGTGCCAGCAGTCCCGGTCGGGGCTCCTACGAGCAGTACTTC. Translating gives CASSPGRGSYEQYF.

The rearrangement links TRBV6-2 or TRBV6-3 to TRBJ1-2, with 9 bases matching TRBD1. The germline V gene encodes CDR1 MNHEY and CDR2 SVGEGT. CDR3 length: 14 amino acids. Unmatched junction bases numbered 4, after V lost 5 bases and J lost 3 bases. CDR3 bases: TGTGCCAGCAGTCCCGGACAGGGGTACTATGGCTACACCTTC. Translating it yields CASSPGQGYYGYTF.

This clone has more than one count but fewer than ten. V and J are TRBV6-6 and TRBJ1-3, with D possibly TRBD1 on 5 matching bases. V shed 7 bases and J shed 0 bases, with 10 bases lying between them. The CDR3 length is 14 residues. Per the germline V gene, CDR1 is MNHNY and CDR2 is SVGAGI (reference sequence). As DNA, the CDR3 is TGTGCCAGCATCGGGGGGAGCTCTGGAAACACCATATATTTT. Protein sequence: CASIGGSSGNTIYF.

The chain couples TRBV5-6 to TRBJ2-7; possible D gene TRBD1, 7 bases. The CDR3 loop spans 14 amino acids. Germline CDR1 reads SGHDT; CDR2 reads YYEEEE. Trimming pared 1 base from V and 3 bases from J, leaving 11 bases between. CDR3 region: CASSLRQGGYEQYF. The CDR3 region has the DNA TGTGCCAGCAGCTTGAGGCAGGGGGGCTACGAGCAGTACTTC.

This clone has a single count. The rearrangement joins TRBV7-2 to TRBJ2-6; weak D call: TRBD2 (5 bases). Germline V gene sequence: CDR1 SGHTA, CDR2 FQGNSA. The V end lost 6 bases, the J end lost 4 bases, and 13 bases lay between the germline ends. CDR3 size: 15 residues. The CDR3 sequence is CASRQEGHGANVLTF. The DNA for the CDR3 is TGTGCCAGCAGACAAGAGGGCCACGGGGCCAACGTCCTGACTTTC.